This T cell receptor (beta chain) was identified in a study of OX40 agonist ivuxolimab in advanced cancers. About the research overall: Mean age 60 years, range 23 to 79; roughly 82% male. General study results and limits: Among T cells, CD8+ cells averaged more expanded clones than CD4+ cells. Undetermined was the antigen specificity of the expanded peripheral T cells.

The sampling schedule covered blood at baseline, cycle 4 day 1, and cycle 7 day 1. The CDR3 length is 17 residues. Looked up from germline, CDR1 is SGHNT and CDR2 is YENEEA. With V trimmed by 4 bases and J by 6 bases, 8 bases remained unmatched. The protocol was immunoSEQ multiplex PCR, while the TCRdb copy is restricted to in-frame clones and leaves out a portion. The sample has roughly 60,000 clones; 80% to 95% are singletons. A word on this clone: Antigen specificity is unknown.

The sample here was CD4+ or CD8+ T cells sorted from blood, taken in a trial of the OX40 agonist ivuxolimab. This receptor was obtained from an adult with an advanced solid tumor such as melanoma, head and neck, liver or kidney cancer. The chain links TRBV11-3 to TRBJ2-2; the match to TRBD2 covers 13 bases. CDR3 bases: TGTGCCAGCAGCTCTATTGGACTAGCGGGAGACGCCGGGGAGCTGTTTTTT. Translated: CASSSIGLAGDAGELFF. Based on the CDR3 plus reference TRBV11-3 and TRBJ2-2, the full variable domain is EAGVVQSPRYKIIEKKQPVAFWCNPISGHNTLYWYLQNLGQGPELLIRYENEEAVDDSQLPKDRFSAERLKGVDSTLKIQPAELGDSAVYLCASSSIGLAGDAGELFFGEGSRLTVL.